Following are 10 T cell receptor beta chains from one sample sequenced in a study of glioma-infiltrating T cells after dendritic cell vaccination. Profiling relied on immunoSEQ multiplex PCR, and the TCRdb table lists in-frame clones only, not all of them. Among about 24,000 clones listed, around nine tenths were seen once. Regarding time point: after dendritic cell vaccination, including at tumor progression/relapse. The input for sequencing was blood, taken after dendritic cell vaccination. The receptors shown here come from a human donor with glioblastoma.

The V call is TRBV6-1, the J call TRBJ2-7, with TRBD1 identical over 9 bases. The V segment lost 3 bases and the J segment 6 bases; nucleotides outside the gene matches: 9. Germline CDR1 MNHNS, CDR2 SASEGT. The CDR3 loop spans 15 amino acids. CDR3 protein: CASSDVGTGNGEQYF. The CDR3 DNA reads TGTGCCAGCAGTGACGTCGGGACAGGGAATGGCGAGCAGTACTTC.

The CDR3 nucleotides read TGTGCCAGCAGTAACGGGGCCGGGGGCTATGGCTACACCTTC. Protein: CASSNGAGGYGYTF. The chain links TRBV7-9 to TRBJ1-2; a possible D gene is TRBD1 (5 bases). The CDR3 is 14 residues long. V lost 6 bases and J 4 bases, leaving 15 bases between the germline ends. The germline gives CDR1 SEHNR, CDR2 FQNEAQ (reference sequence).

V usage is TRBV5-4 and J usage is TRBJ2-1; D remains unclear. This CDR3 is 12 amino acids long. V lost 6 bases and J lost 7, with 11 bases in between. Germline CDR1 and CDR2: SGHNT and YYREEE (reference sequence). The CDR3 region is CASTSPRNEQFF. CDR3 nucleotide sequence: TGTGCCAGCACCTCCCCCCGGAATGAGCAGTTCTTC.

This clone has only one observation. The CDR3 bases are TGCAGCGTTGAACGGGTAGGGAACACTGAAGCTTTCTTT. Its translation: CSVERVGNTEAFF. V is TRBV29-1 and J is TRBJ1-1, with D unclear. Trimming removed 2 bases at V and 1 base at J, with 8 bases between. CDR1 and CDR2 from the germline V gene are SQVTM and ANQGSEA. The CDR3 has 13 amino acids.

This clone appeared once. This chain uses TRBV19 with TRBJ1-2, with 7 bases lining up with TRBD1. The CDR3 covers 13 residues. The V segment lost 11 bases and the J segment 8 bases; nucleotides outside the gene matches: 14. Looked up from germline, CDR1 is LNHDA and CDR2 is SQIVND (reference sequence). The DNA for the CDR3 is TGTGCCGTCACAGGGGCCACTTCGAGAGGCTACACCTTC. Amino acids: CAVTGATSRGYTF.

As regards this clone: Compared with germline, one end of the junction differs, possibly owing to a read error. The V and J genes are TRBV11-2 and TRBJ2-7; 7 nucleotides match TRBD1. The CDR3 sequence is 13 residues long. Germline CDR1 reads SGHAT; CDR2 reads FQNNGV. CDR3 amino acids: CASSVDRAYEQYF. As DNA, the CDR3 is TGTGCCAGCAGCGTAGACAGGGCCTACGAGCAGTACTTC.

The chain has TRBV7-7 and TRBJ2-2; TRBD1 might be the D (6 bases). Germline V lookup: CDR1 SSHAT, CDR2 FNYEAQ (reference sequence). The CDR3 has 14 amino acids. Trimming removed 3 bases at V and 1 base at J, with 6 bases between. CDR3 sequence: CASSLGQNTGELFF. For the CDR3, the DNA is TGTGCCAGCAGCTTGGGACAGAACACCGGGGAGCTGTTTTTT.

This chain links TRBV21-1 with TRBJ1-5. TRBV21-1 represents a pseudogene. There are 12 residues in the CDR3. CDR3 bases: TGTGCCAGCTGGGGGGGGGATCGGCCCCAGCATTTT. Its protein is CASWGGDRPQHF.

The chain links TRBV5-1 to TRBJ2-3; D might be TRBD2 (6 bases). V lost 3 bases, J lost 4 bases, and 15 bases lay in between. The CDR3 sequence is 15 residues long. The germline V gene encodes CDR1 SGHRS and CDR2 YFSETQ. The CDR3 region is CASSWRDSVSDTQYF. CDR3 DNA: TGCGCCAGCAGCTGGAGGGACTCGGTATCAGATACGCAGTATTTT.

This clone is a singleton in its sample. The rearrangement links TRBV14 to TRBJ2-7, with D uncertain. Germline CDR1 is SGHDN and CDR2 is FVKESK. V lost 1 base to trimming and J lost 4 bases, with 11 bases between them. This CDR3 has 14 amino acids. The CDR3 loop reads CASSQAGFQYEQYF. The CDR3 DNA reads TGTGCCAGCAGCCAAGCAGGATTTCAGTACGAGCAGTACTTC.